The 17 T cell receptor beta chains below come from one sample, sequenced in a study of CD8+ T cells in alopecia areata. RNA extraction and reverse transcription yielded cDNA as sequencing template. Measured with immunoSEQ multiplex PCR; TCRdb has only the in-frame clones, and not every one. Here the sample spans 150,000 to 200,000 clones, roughly 70% being singletons. Treatment noted: oral pan-JAK inhibitor, 5-10 mg twice daily. This material consisted of CD4+ T cells sorted from blood, taken between weeks 47 and 50, from a patient treated with tofacitinib. The receptors here all came from a human donor with alopecia areata.

This clone was picked up a small number of times. The genes are TRBV29-1 and TRBJ2-3, with D perhaps TRBD2 (5 bases). The CDR3 runs to 13 residues. Germline CDR1 reads SQVTM; CDR2 reads ANQGSEA. V was cut by 5 bases and J by 4 bases, with 13 bases left in between. The CDR3 region has the DNA TGCAGCGTTCAAGTCCTAGCAGCAGATACGCAGTATTTT. It specifies CSVQVLAADTQYF.

This clone has a handful of counts. The chain carries TRBV29-1 and TRBJ2-7, with D possibly TRBD2 on 6 matching bases. CDR1 and CDR2 (germline): SQVTM, ANQGSEA. Trimming took 3 bases from V and 3 from J, leaving 9 bases between them. The CDR3 consists of 12 residues. The DNA of the CDR3 is TGCAGCGTTGACGGGGGTAACTACGAGCAGTACTTC. Its translation is CSVDGGNYEQYF.

The chain couples TRBV29-1 to TRBJ1-6; 12 positions agree with TRBD1. The V gene end was trimmed by 7 bases and the J gene end by 5 bases; junction bases not matched to a gene: 3. This CDR3 has 14 residues. Germline V gives CDR1 SQVTM, CDR2 ANQGSEA. CDR3: CSAGTGGDNSPLHF. The CDR3 DNA reads TGCAGCGCGGGGACAGGGGGCGATAATTCACCCCTCCACTTT.

The chain joins TRBV5-4 to TRBJ2-1; TRBD2 matches 10 bases. With V trimmed by 5 bases and J by 2 bases, 10 bases remained unmatched. This CDR3 is built from 17 residues. Germline assignment: CDR1 SGHNT and CDR2 YYREEE (reference sequence). The CDR3 DNA is TGTGCCAGCAGTTCAAAGTTAGCGGGGGGCACCTACAATGAGCAGTTCTTC. Translated, it gives CASSSKLAGGTYNEQFF.

This clone has just one count. The rearrangement uses TRBV5-6 and TRBJ2-7, with unresolved D. The CDR3 has 12 residues. The ends were cut back, 0 bases at V and 4 bases at J, with 5 bases in the middle. The germline gives CDR1 SGHDT, CDR2 YYEEEE. CDR3 region: CASSLDEYEQYF. Written as DNA, the CDR3 is TGTGCCAGCAGCTTGGACGAGTACGAGCAGTACTTC.

The genes are TRBV29-1 and TRBJ1-1; no clear D. Between the trimmed V and J ends, which lost 4 bases and 5 bases, there was a span of 20 bases. The CDR3 is 15 amino acids. Germline values: CDR1 SQVTM, CDR2 ANQGSEA. The CDR3 DNA is TGCAGCGTTGCTTTCCACAGCCAGAAGGGTACTGAAGCTTTCTTT. Translating gives CSVAFHSQKGTEAFF.

This clone occurred a few times. The chain recombines TRBV30 with TRBJ2-2, with 11 bases that match TRBD1. The trim removed 8 bases at V and 4 bases at J, leaving 6 bases unmatched. Per the germline V gene, CDR1 is GTSNPN and CDR2 is SVGIG (reference sequence). The CDR3 length is 14 residues. The CDR3 here is CAGRGQGGTGELFF. The CDR3 bases are TGTGCCGGACGGGGACAGGGGGGCACCGGGGAGCTGTTTTTT.

This clone was counted only a few times. This sequence joins TRBV2 and TRBJ2-5, with 7 bases lining up with TRBD2. Germline CDR1 is SNHLY and CDR2 is FYNNEI. After removal of 7 bases from V and 1 base from J, the junction contained 6 bases not matched to a gene. The CDR3 spans 14 residues. As DNA, the CDR3 is TGTGCCAGCAAGGACGGGGGGTTCCAAGAGACCCAGTACTTC. Its protein product is CASKDGGFQETQYF. The full variable domain, completed using reference TRBV2 and TRBJ2-5, is EPEVTQTPSHQVTQMGQEVILRCVPISNHLYFYWYRQILGQKVEFLVSFYNNEISEKSEIFDDQFSVERPDGSNFTLKIRSTKLEDSAMYFCASKDGGFQETQYFGPGTRLLVL.

This clone is medium-sized by share. The chain couples TRBV11-3 to TRBJ2-1; TRBD2 agrees at 12 bases. Germline CDR1 reads SGHNT; CDR2 reads YENEEA. This CDR3 is built from 17 residues. Trimming took 1 base from V and 6 from J; bases not matched to a gene: 7. The DNA for the CDR3 is TGTGCCAGCAGCTTAGGTCTAGCGGGGGGGCTAACCAATGAGCAGTTCTTC. Residues: CASSLGLAGGLTNEQFF.

The chain uses TRBV20-1 and TRBJ2-1; D not resolved. The CDR3 spans 10 residues. Germline CDR1 reads DFQATT; CDR2 reads SNEGSKA (reference sequence). V lost 6 bases, J lost 4 bases, and 4 bases lay in between. The CDR3 region has the DNA TGCAGTGCGCAGTACAATGAGCAGTTCTTC. This codes for CSAQYNEQFF.

V gene TRBV14 combines with J gene TRBJ2-3; no clear D. In germline, CDR1 is SGHDN, CDR2 FVKESK. V was cut by 6 bases and J by 6 bases, with 7 bases left in between. The CDR3 is 11 residues long. This chain's CDR3 is CASSSMDTQYF. DNA of the CDR3: TGTGCCAGCAGTTCTATGGATACGCAGTATTTT. Filled out from reference TRBV14 and TRBJ2-3, the complete variable domain reads EAGVTQFPSHSVIEKGQTVTLRCDPISGHDNLYWYRRVMGKEIKFLLHFVKESKQDESGMPNNRFLAERTGGTYSTLKVQPAELEDSGVYFCASSSMDTQYFGPGTRLTVL.

This chain connects TRBV9 to TRBJ2-5; 8 bases map to TRBD1. The CDR3 consists of 15 residues. The J segment lost 2 bases and the V segment lost 4 bases, leaving 7 bases of the junction unmatched. CDR1 is SGDLS and CDR2 is YYNGEE in the germline V gene. In DNA, the CDR3 is TGTGCCAGCAGCCCCCGGACAGGGCCACAAGAGACCCAGTACTTC. This encodes CASSPRTGPQETQYF.

This clone was recorded a few times. Different DNA sequences within this sample yield the same CDR3. The chain recombines TRBV29-1 with TRBJ2-2; D not resolved. CDR1 is SQVTM, CDR2 ANQGSEA, per germline. Trimming took off 4 bases at V and 0 bases at J, with 6 bases between the two ends. CDR3 length equals 13 residues. The CDR3 spells CSVGQANTGELFF. CDR3 nucleotide sequence: TGCAGCGTTGGGCAGGCGAACACCGGGGAGCTGTTTTTT.

The sample holds a few counts of this clone. The V gene is TRBV5-1, the J gene TRBJ1-2; 7 bases are a match to TRBD1. The CDR3 totals 14 residues. Germline assignment: CDR1 SGHRS and CDR2 YFSETQ. The junction had 11 bases not matched to a gene; V was cut back by 3 bases and J by 9 bases. CDR3 region: CASSSSDRNARYTF. The CDR3 DNA sequence: TGCGCCAGCAGCTCCTCGGACAGGAATGCGCGCTACACCTTC.

This sequence joins TRBV29-1 and TRBJ2-5; 10 nucleotides line up with TRBD1. Germline CDR1 is SQVTM and CDR2 is ANQGSEA. V shed 8 bases and J 5 bases; nucleotides not matched to a gene: 8. The CDR3 length is 13 residues. CDR3 nucleotides: TGCAGCACCGACAGGGGGCGCGGGGAGACCCAGTACTTC. This codes for CSTDRGRGETQYF. The whole variable domain, filled in from reference TRBV29-1 and TRBJ2-5, reads SAVISQKPSRDICQRGTSLTIQCQVDSQVTMMFWYRQQPGQSLTLIATANQGSEATYESGFVIDKFPISRPNLTFSTLTVSNMSPEDSSIYLCSTDRGRGETQYFGPGTRLLVL.

This sequence joins TRBV18 and TRBJ2-1; 9 bases agree with TRBD1. This CDR3 region has 15 residues. The V gene's germline CDR1 is KGHSH and CDR2 LQKENI. Losses at the gene ends were 3 bases for V and 1 base for J; bases not matched to a gene: 1. The CDR3 nucleotides are TGTGCCAGCTCACCGGGACAGGGTTCCTACAATGAGCAGTTCTTC. This encodes CASSPGQGSYNEQFF.

The J gene is TRBJ2-7, the V gene TRBV15; D uncertain. V gave up 5 bases and J gave up 7 bases, with 15 bases separating them. CDR1 LNHNV and CDR2 YYDKDF come from the germline V gene (reference sequence). The CDR3 contains 13 residues. The CDR3 nucleotides read TGTGCCACCAGCTCCCAGTTAGAAGGGGAGCAGTACTTC. Residues: CATSSQLEGEQYF.